These 21 T cell receptor beta chains came from one sample sequenced in a study of T-cell reconstitution after alpha-beta-depleted transplantation in children. A TCRbeta library incorporating unique molecular identifiers was prepared. MiXCR, run by TCRdb on the PCR reads, gives a single entry per CDR3 protein. The profile shows 70,000 to 95,000 distinct CDR3 sequences, more than 9% of them singletons. The sequenced sample was PBMCs from the stem cell graft donor, obtained from the stem cell graft. The receptors originated from a human donor who donated a stem cell graft to a child with inherited bone marrow failure.

This clonotype was seen many times. The chain links TRBV19 to TRBJ1-5; 12 bases are shared with TRBD1. The germline CDR1 and CDR2 sequences are LNHDA and SQIVND (reference sequence). Trimming cost V 5 bases and J 0 bases; bases outside gene matches: 8. The CDR3 has 18 amino acids. The CDR3 here is CASSPGQGAVDSNQPQHF. CDR3 bases: TGTGCCAGTAGTCCGGGACAGGGGGCGGTTGATAGCAATCAGCCCCAGCATTTT.

The chain combines TRBV19 with TRBJ2-7; possibly TRBD1 for D (5 bases). The CDR3 is 11 amino acids. Germline values: CDR1 LNHDA, CDR2 SQIVND (reference sequence). Between the trimmed V and J ends, which lost 8 bases and 0 bases, there was a span of 5 bases. CDR3 sequence reads: CASQGSYEQYF. DNA for the CDR3: TGTGCCAGTCAGGGCTCCTACGAGCAGTACTTC.

At least ten counts were recorded for this clonotype. The J gene is TRBJ1-3, the V gene TRBV7-2, with 8 bases that match TRBD1. The V and J ends lost 0 bases and 7 bases, in that order; junction bases with no gene match: 8. The CDR3 length is 16 residues. Germline V gene sequence: CDR1 SGHTA, CDR2 FQGNSA. Here the CDR3 DNA reads TGTGCCAGCAGCTTAGCGCCAGGACAGGGTTTGAACACCATATATTTT. The encoded protein is CASSLAPGQGLNTIYF.

The chain carries TRBV28 and TRBJ1-1; D is unclear. This CDR3 region has 11 residues. CDR1 is MDHEN, CDR2 SYDVKM, per germline. V lost 11 bases to trimming and J lost 5 bases, with 12 bases between them. The CDR3: CAGRRGTEAFF. Here the CDR3 DNA reads TGTGCCGGCCGACGCGGGACTGAAGCTTTCTTT.

The genes are TRBV12-3 or TRBV12-4 and TRBJ1-1; no clear D. The CDR3 is 12 residues long. Trimming took off 7 bases at V and 6 bases at J, with 12 bases between the two ends. The CDR3 DNA reads as TGTGCCAGCACCCAAGAGGCCGCTGAAGCTTTCTTT. It is translated as CASTQEAAEAFF.

Ten or more counts support this clonotype. The chain links TRBV7-9 to TRBJ2-1, with 7 nucleotides matching TRBD2. This CDR3 contains 13 residues. Trimming at V came to 4 bases and at J to 9 bases, leaving 6 bases not matched to a gene. Per germline, CDR1 SEHNR and CDR2 FQNEAQ (reference sequence). The CDR3 region has the DNA TGTGCCAGCAGCTCAAATGGGAGGGCTGAGCAGTTCTTC. Translated: CASSSNGRAEQFF.

In its sample, this clonotype was seen many times. This chain uses TRBV7-6 with TRBJ2-1, with D unclear. The CDR3 is 12 residues long. Germline CDR1 SGHVS, CDR2 FNYEAQ. V lost 3 bases, J lost 9 bases, and 9 bases lay in between. The CDR3 loop reads CASSFFRVEQFF. The CDR3 region has the DNA TGTGCCAGCAGCTTTTTTCGGGTTGAGCAGTTCTTC.

This chain uses TRBV7-2 with TRBJ2-7, with D possibly being TRBD1 (5 bases). V was cut by 4 bases and J by 4 bases, with 14 bases left in between. The CDR3 extends over 14 amino acids. Per germline, CDR1 SGHTA and CDR2 FQGNSA. Here the CDR3 DNA reads TGTGCCAGCAGCTCCTACAAAGGGGCATACGAGCAGTACTTC. This translates into CASSSYKGAYEQYF.

This clonotype occurred many times. This rearrangement joins TRBV4-2 to TRBJ1-6, with TRBD1 as a possible D gene (5 bases). The germline CDR1 and CDR2 sequences are LGHNA and YNFKEQ. Trimming removed 1 base from V and 2 bases from J, with 9 bases in between. CDR3 size: 16 residues. CDR3 sequence reads: CASSQGGVAYNSPLHF. The CDR3 region has the DNA TGTGCCAGCAGCCAAGGAGGGGTTGCCTATAATTCACCCCTCCACTTT.

This clonotype was seen a handful of times. This chain links TRBV4-3 with TRBJ2-5, with D perhaps assigned TRBD1 or TRBD2 (5 bases each). Germline CDR1 LGHNA, CDR2 YSLEER. The V end was cut by 4 bases, the J end by 4 bases, with 10 bases between. The CDR3 consists of 13 residues. The CDR3 sequence is CASSPKGPETQYF. DNA of the CDR3: TGCGCCAGCAGCCCGAAGGGACCAGAGACCCAGTACTTC.

The sample holds many counts of this clonotype. V gene TRBV7-6 combines with J gene TRBJ2-3; the match to TRBD2 covers 10 bases. The CDR3 is 16 residues long. Germline trimming cut 0 bases from V and 6 bases from J; bases unmatched to any gene: 6. Germline V gene lookup returns CDR1 SGHVS and CDR2 FNYEAQ. CDR3 DNA sequence: TGTGCCAGCAGCTTAGCACCTAGCGGGAGTGGGGATACGCAGTATTTT. Residues: CASSLAPSGSGDTQYF. The whole variable domain, remainder taken from reference TRBV7-6 and TRBJ2-3, is GAGVSQSPRYKVTKRGQDVALRCDPISGHVSLYWYRQALGQGPEFLTYFNYEAQQDKSGLPNDRFSAERPEGSISTLTIQRTEQRDSAMYRCASSLAPSGSGDTQYFGPGTRLTVL.

This clonotype has a count of ten or more. The V gene is TRBV12-3 or TRBV12-4, the J gene TRBJ2-3, with TRBD2 identical over 9 bases. Unmatched junction bases numbered 12, after V lost 0 bases and J lost 8 bases. This CDR3 has 17 amino acids. CDR3 sequence: CASSLALKRGAAPTQYF. DNA of the CDR3: TGTGCCAGCAGTTTAGCCCTTAAGCGGGGGGCAGCACCTACGCAGTATTTT.

The sample holds a few counts of this clonotype. The chain recombines TRBV6-6 with TRBJ1-4; D unclear. Germline V gene sequence: CDR1 MNHNY, CDR2 SVGAGI (reference sequence). V shed 10 bases and J shed 5 bases, with 14 bases lying between them. The CDR3 runs to 13 residues. The CDR3 protein is CATTAQLNEKLFF. The DNA for the CDR3 is TGTGCCACCACTGCACAGTTAAATGAAAAACTGTTTTTT.

In its sample, this clonotype was seen many times. The V call is TRBV5-1, the J call TRBJ2-2; D gene ambiguous. Germline V CDR1 and CDR2: SGHRS, YFSETQ. The CDR3 extends over 14 amino acids. V shed 4 bases and J shed 1 base, with 8 bases lying between them. CDR3 region: CASSPLGNTGELFF. CDR3 DNA sequence: TGCGCCAGCAGCCCCCTGGGGAACACCGGGGAGCTGTTTTTT.

The V gene is TRBV5-1, the J gene TRBJ2-7; D might be TRBD1 (6 bases). Trimming pared 5 bases from V and 4 bases from J, leaving 13 bases between. The CDR3 consists of 13 residues. Germline CDR1 reads SGHRS; CDR2 reads YFSETQ. The CDR3 is CASRMGDTYEQYF. CDR3 nucleotides: TGCGCCAGCAGGATGGGGGACACGTACGAGCAGTACTTC. The full variable domain, its missing parts supplied by reference TRBV5-1 and TRBJ2-7, is KAGVTQTPRYLIKTRGQQVTLSCSPISGHRSVSWYQQTPGQGLQFLFEYFSETQRNKGNFPGRFSGRQFSNSRSEMNVSTLELGDSALYLCASRMGDTYEQYFGPGTRLTVT.

This clonotype was picked up many times. This rearrangement joins TRBV27 to TRBJ2-2; weak D call: TRBD2 (7 bases). The CDR3 has 17 residues. V was clipped by 5 bases and J by 7 bases, with 23 bases between them. CDR1 and CDR2 from the germline V gene are MNHEY and SMNVEV (reference sequence). In nucleotides, the CDR3 is TGTGCCAGCAGTCCACTTTGGGGGGGCGGTGGCCACGGGGAGCTGTTTTTT. Translating it yields CASSPLWGGGGHGELFF.

V and J are TRBV5-4 and TRBJ2-1, with 7 nucleotides matching TRBD1. The CDR3 sequence is 15 residues long. Germline V CDR1 and CDR2: SGHNT, YYREEE (reference sequence). V lost 3 bases, J lost 9 bases, and 12 bases stayed unmatched. The CDR3 coding sequence is TGTGCCAGCAGCTCCCGGGACAGTCCATACTCTGAGCAGTTCTTC. Protein: CASSSRDSPYSEQFF.

This chain's CDR3 is CAISESRSTSSSYEQYF. The DNA of the CDR3 is TGTGCCATCAGTGAGTCGCGTTCGACATCGAGCTCCTACGAGCAGTACTTC. V and J are TRBV10-3 and TRBJ2-7; D gene ambiguous. The germline V gene has CDR1 ENHRY and CDR2 SYGVKD. Trimming removed 0 bases from V and 0 bases from J, with 15 bases in between. This CDR3 region has 17 residues.

This clonotype has a count of ten or more. The chain recombines TRBV4-3 with TRBJ2-4; D uncertain. Germline V gene lookup returns CDR1 LGHNA and CDR2 YSLEER. The CDR3 length is 18 residues. With 0 bases removed from V and 0 bases from J, the gap between germline ends came to 15 bases. DNA of the CDR3: TGCGCCAGCAGCCAAGATGGGCCTTCGCTATTAGCCAAAAACATTCAGTACTTC. It is translated as CASSQDGPSLLAKNIQYF.

This clonotype was seen at least ten times. The chain is built from TRBV24-1 and TRBJ2-1; TRBD1 aligns across 9 bases. The trim removed 6 bases at V and 13 bases at J, leaving 9 bases unmatched. Per germline, CDR1 KGHDR and CDR2 SFDVKD. CDR3 size: 13 residues. Written as DNA, the CDR3 is TGTGCCACCAGTATACAGGGGGCCAGAATACAGTTCTTC. Translated, it gives CATSIQGARIQFF.

Turning to this clonotype: At one of its ends the junction is not consistent with the germline gene, which may arise from a read error. This chain's CDR3 is CACSLIGEETQYF. The CDR3 region has the DNA TGTGCCTGCAGCTTGATAGGGGAAGAGACCCAGTACTTC. This sequence joins TRBV7-2 and TRBJ2-5, with a possible D match to TRBD1 (5 bases). CDR3 length equals 13 residues. CDR1 and CDR2 from the germline V gene are SGHTA and FQGNSA.